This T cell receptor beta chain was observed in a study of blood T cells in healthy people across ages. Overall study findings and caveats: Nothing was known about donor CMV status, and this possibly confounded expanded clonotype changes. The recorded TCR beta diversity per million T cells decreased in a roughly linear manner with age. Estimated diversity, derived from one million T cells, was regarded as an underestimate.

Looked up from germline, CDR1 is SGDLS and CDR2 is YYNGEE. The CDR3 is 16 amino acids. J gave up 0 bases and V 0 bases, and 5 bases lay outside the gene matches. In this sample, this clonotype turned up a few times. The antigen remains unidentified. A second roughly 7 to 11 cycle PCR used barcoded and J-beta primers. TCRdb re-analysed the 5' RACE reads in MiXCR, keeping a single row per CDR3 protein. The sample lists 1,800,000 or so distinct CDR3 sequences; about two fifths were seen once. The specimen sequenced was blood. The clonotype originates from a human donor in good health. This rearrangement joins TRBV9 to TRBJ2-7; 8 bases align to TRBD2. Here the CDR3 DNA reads TGTGCCAGCAGCGTAGCTGGCGGGGGGTCCTCCTACGAGCAGTACTTC. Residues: CASSVAGGGSSYEQYF. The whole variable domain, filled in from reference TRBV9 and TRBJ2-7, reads DSGVTQTPKHLITATGQRVTLRCSPRSGDLSVYWYQQSLDQGLQFLIQYYNGEERAKGNILERFSAQQFPDLHSELNLSSLELGDSALYFCASSVAGGGSSYEQYFGPGTRLTVT.